These 23 T cell receptor beta chains were all obtained from the same sample, sequenced in a study of CD8 T cells in Susac syndrome. With random hexamers, about 0.45 to 1 ug RNA was reverse transcribed. TCRdb re-called the immunoSEQ multiplex PCR reads with MiXCR, one entry per CDR3 protein. This repertoire shows 150,000 to 200,000 distinct CDR3 sequences, approximately 94% found once; its top ten account for roughly 0.094%. The sequenced material came from CD4+ T cells from PBMCs. Source of these receptors: a human donor with multiple sclerosis.

The rearrangement links TRBV6-5 to TRBJ2-4; perhaps TRBD2 as D (7 bases). Germline V gene sequence: CDR1 MNHEY, CDR2 SVGAGI. This CDR3 spans 15 amino acids. V shed 3 bases and J shed 3 bases, with 12 bases lying between them. The CDR3 is CASSYRGGSKNIQYF. CDR3 DNA: TGTGCCAGCAGTTATAGGGGGGGGAGCAAAAACATTCAGTACTTC.

The genes are TRBV20-1 and TRBJ1-3, with D maybe TRBD1 (5 bases). CDR3 length equals 15 residues. Germline assignment: CDR1 DFQATT and CDR2 SNEGSKA (reference sequence). V dropped 2 bases and J dropped 1 base, with 12 bases sitting between them. The CDR3, as DNA: TGCAGTGCTAGACAGGGAACTCCGTCTGGAAACACCATATATTTT. Its translation is CSARQGTPSGNTIYF.

The chain employs TRBV9 and TRBJ2-7; maybe TRBD2 (6 bases). Germline values: CDR1 SGDLS, CDR2 YYNGEE. The CDR3 extends over 15 amino acids. With 2 bases removed from V and 0 bases from J, the gap between germline ends came to 12 bases. The CDR3 bases are TGTGCCAGCAGCGTTTCCGGGACTCACTCCTACGAGCAGTACTTC. Protein product: CASSVSGTHSYEQYF.

The V gene is TRBV6-2 or TRBV6-3, the J gene TRBJ2-1, with a weak D call TRBD2 (6 bases). Trimming removed 5 bases from V and 9 bases from J, with 11 bases in between. The V gene's germline CDR1 is MNHEY and CDR2 SVGEGT. This CDR3 has 12 residues. The CDR3 coding sequence is TGTGCCAGCAGTATTATTAGCGGTGAGCAGTTCTTC. It translates to CASSIISGEQFF.

J is TRBJ2-2 and V is TRBV7-3; 9 bases line up with TRBD1. The V gene end was trimmed by 5 bases and the J gene end by 4 bases; junction bases not matched to a gene: 5. Germline loops: CDR1 SGHTA, CDR2 FQGTGA. The CDR3 is 15 residues long. The CDR3 sequence is CASSTSTGGTGELFF. The CDR3 bases are TGTGCCAGCAGCACCTCGACAGGGGGCACCGGGGAGCTGTTTTTT. The full variable domain, completed using reference TRBV7-3 and TRBJ2-2, is GAGVSQTPSNKVTEKGKYVELRCDPISGHTALYWYRQSLGQGPEFLIYFQGTGAADDSGLPNDRFFAVRPEGSVSTLKIQRTERGDSAVYLCASSTSTGGTGELFFGEGSRLTVL.

The V and J genes are TRBV15 and TRBJ1-1; TRBD1 might be the D (5 bases). V was clipped by 1 base and J by 4 bases, with 10 bases between them. The germline CDR1 and CDR2 sequences are LNHNV and YYDKDF (reference sequence). This CDR3 spans 14 amino acids. The CDR3 spells CATSRAGSVTEAFF. The CDR3 coding sequence is TGTGCCACCAGCAGAGCAGGGTCTGTCACTGAAGCTTTCTTT.

J is TRBJ2-1 and V is TRBV24-1, with TRBD2 matching over 9 bases. Germline-derived CDR1 and CDR2 are KGHDR and SFDVKD. The CDR3 runs 16 residues. Trimming took 4 bases from V and 6 from J; bases not matched to a gene: 9. CDR3 in amino acids: CATSDHKRGAINEQFF. In nucleotides, the CDR3 is TGTGCCACCAGTGACCACAAGCGGGGGGCAATCAATGAGCAGTTCTTC.

The chain uses TRBV24-1 and TRBJ2-1, with no clear D. The CDR3 consists of 16 residues. The ends were cut back, 4 bases at V and 4 bases at J, with 16 bases in the middle. Germline values: CDR1 KGHDR, CDR2 SFDVKD. CDR3: CATSDRPVERYNEQFF. In DNA, the CDR3 is TGTGCCACCAGTGACCGGCCCGTAGAGAGGTACAATGAGCAGTTCTTC.

This clonotype showed up just a few times. The J gene is TRBJ2-5, the V gene TRBV4-1; 9 bases fit TRBD1. Germline values: CDR1 MGHRA, CDR2 YSYEKL. Losses at the gene ends were 0 bases for V and 5 bases for J; bases not matched to a gene: 10. The CDR3 covers 17 residues. In DNA, the CDR3 is TGCGCCAGCAGCCAAGATCGGGGGACAGGGCTCCCGGAGACCCAGTACTTC. Protein product: CASSQDRGTGLPETQYF.

The V and J genes are TRBV18 and TRBJ2-5; 12 bases align to TRBD2. There are 17 residues in the CDR3. V was clipped by 2 bases and J by 5 bases; unmatched bases: 9. Germline lookup yields CDR1 KGHSH and CDR2 LQKENI. The CDR3 DNA is TGTGCCAGCTCACCAAATCCACTAGCGGGGGGAATTGAGACCCAGTACTTC. Encoded protein: CASSPNPLAGGIETQYF.

The V call is TRBV24-1, the J call TRBJ2-7; 10 nucleotides agree with TRBD2. Germline V gene lookup returns CDR1 KGHDR and CDR2 SFDVKD. The V segment lost 8 bases and the J segment 4 bases; nucleotides outside the gene matches: 4. The CDR3 extends over 13 amino acids. The DNA for the CDR3 is TGTGCCACCATGGCTAGCGGGGGATACGAGCAGTACTTC. Its protein is CATMASGGYEQYF.

The rearrangement uses TRBV15 and TRBJ2-5; D ambiguous. This CDR3 region has 15 residues. The V end lost 0 bases, the J end lost 4 bases, and 12 bases lay between the germline ends. Germline V gene data show CDR1 as LNHNV and CDR2 as YYDKDF (reference sequence). The CDR3 DNA follows: TGTGCCACCAGCAGAGATCGAGATACCCGAGAGACCCAGTACTTC. Its translation is CATSRDRDTRETQYF.

J is TRBJ2-7 and V is TRBV9; 7 bases fit TRBD1. This CDR3 comprises 16 residues. Germline CDR1 and CDR2: SGDLS and YYNGEE. V shed 4 bases, J shed 2 bases, and the junction held 12 bases outside the gene matches. The CDR3 is CASSPRGDRATYEQYF. CDR3 bases: TGTGCCAGCAGCCCAAGAGGAGACAGGGCGACCTACGAGCAGTACTTC.

V gene TRBV20-1 combines with J gene TRBJ1-1; the D is unclear. The CDR3 sequence is 14 residues long. V was clipped by 0 bases and J by 1 base, with 9 bases between them. CDR1 is DFQATT and CDR2 is SNEGSKA in the germline V gene (reference sequence). The CDR3 region is CSARDGRWNTEAFF. CDR3 DNA sequence: TGCAGTGCTAGAGATGGGCGGTGGAACACTGAAGCTTTCTTT.

The rearrangement uses TRBV6-5 and TRBJ1-2, with D maybe TRBD1 (5 bases). Trimming shortened V by 0 bases and J by 8 bases, and 13 bases separated the two germline ends. Germline CDR1 MNHEY, CDR2 SVGAGI. CDR3 length equals 14 residues. CDR3 amino acids: CASSYSRGVSGYTF. The CDR3 DNA reads TGTGCCAGCAGTTACTCGAGGGGAGTCTCCGGCTACACCTTC.

The chain joins TRBV20-1 to TRBJ2-2; perhaps TRBD1 as D (6 bases). The CDR3 length is 13 residues. From germline, CDR1 is DFQATT and CDR2 SNEGSKA (reference sequence). The V gene lost 3 bases and the J gene lost 5 bases, with 10 bases spanning the gap. The chain's CDR3 is CSARATGTGELFF. The CDR3 nucleotides are TGCAGTGCTAGGGCCACAGGGACCGGGGAGCTGTTTTTT.

The rearrangement uses TRBV30 and TRBJ1-3, with D hard to call. Between the trimmed V and J ends, which lost 3 bases and 0 bases, there was a span of 12 bases. The germline V gene has CDR1 GTSNPN and CDR2 SVGIG (reference sequence). This CDR3 comprises 15 residues. CDR3: CAWRIDGFSGNTIYF. CDR3 DNA sequence: TGTGCCTGGAGGATAGACGGCTTCTCTGGAAACACCATATATTTT.

The chain carries TRBV3-1 and TRBJ2-2; 8 positions match TRBD2. The CDR3 runs to 15 residues. With 5 bases clipped from V and 5 bases from J, the junction kept 7 bases outside the gene matches. CDR1 and CDR2 (germline): LGHDT, YNNKEL (reference sequence). CDR3 loop: CASSDFGRVTGELFF. The CDR3 DNA reads as TGTGCCAGCAGCGACTTCGGGAGGGTGACCGGGGAGCTGTTTTTT.

This clonotype was detected a few times. This chain links TRBV5-6 with TRBJ1-6; no reliable D call. V lost 4 bases to trimming and J lost 6 bases, with 11 bases between them. Germline V lookup: CDR1 SGHDT, CDR2 YYEEEE. The CDR3 is 14 residues long. The CDR3 protein is CASSRSLANSPLHF. The CDR3 DNA reads as TGTGCCAGCAGCCGCAGCTTGGCTAATTCACCCCTCCACTTT.

V and J are TRBV7-3 and TRBJ2-1; tentatively, D is TRBD2 (7 bases). Germline V CDR1 and CDR2: SGHTA, FQGTGA. Trimming stripped 5 bases from V and 4 bases from J, with 18 bases between. The CDR3 length is 16 residues. CDR3 DNA sequence: TGTGCCAGCAGCCCGTCGCCGGGGGGCTCTTACAATGAGCAGTTCTTC. Its protein product is CASSPSPGGSYNEQFF.

The chain uses TRBV7-2 and TRBJ2-3; D may match TRBD1 or TRBD2 (5 bases each). Trimming took 5 bases from V and 0 from J, leaving 15 bases between them. Germline V lookup: CDR1 SGHTA, CDR2 FQGNSA. The CDR3 loop spans 16 amino acids. The CDR3 reads CASSMRGVTSTDTQYF. In DNA form, the CDR3 reads TGTGCCAGCAGCATGAGGGGCGTAACTAGCACAGATACGCAGTATTTT.

Only one count was recorded for this clonotype. The chain links TRBV6-6 to TRBJ2-6; TRBD2 aligns across 10 bases. This CDR3 is 16 amino acids long. The germline V gene has CDR1 MNHNY and CDR2 SVGAGI (reference sequence). The V gene end was trimmed by 2 bases and the J gene end by 2 bases; junction bases not matched to a gene: 0. This CDR3 is CASSYLAGAGANVLTF. CDR3 nucleotide sequence: TGTGCCAGCAGTTACCTAGCGGGGGCTGGGGCCAACGTCCTGACTTTC.

The gene calls are TRBV3-1 and TRBJ2-1; 10 bases are shared with TRBD2. Germline assignment: CDR1 LGHDT and CDR2 YNNKEL (reference sequence). V lost 2 bases and J lost 5; bases outside the gene matches: 9. This CDR3 comprises 17 residues. The CDR3 DNA is TGTGCCAGCAGCCAAATAGCGGGAGGCCGTAGGGACAATGAGCAGTTCTTC. Amino acids: CASSQIAGGRRDNEQFF.